This entry is about one TCR beta chain. The data stem from a study of T-cell reconstitution after alpha-beta-depleted transplantation in children. It was with unique molecular identifiers that the TCRbeta library was prepared. Each CDR3 protein is one row after TCRdb ran MiXCR on the PCR reads. This sample has over 200,000 distinct CDR3 sequences, with approximately 9.5% found just once. The CDR3 is 13 residues long. Germline V gives CDR1 SGHRS, CDR2 YFSETQ. The ends were cut back, 9 bases at V and 6 bases at J, with 17 bases in the middle. The sample here was PBMCs from the stem cell graft donor, taken from the stem cell graft. The chain carries TRBV5-1 and TRBJ2-3, with D possibly matching TRBD1 (6 bases). This TCR was recovered from a human donor who donated a stem cell graft to a child with acute lymphoblastic leukemia. The CDR3 sequence: CATRQALGDTQYF. CDR3 DNA sequence: TGCGCCACCAGACAGGCCCTGGGGGATACGCAGTATTTT.